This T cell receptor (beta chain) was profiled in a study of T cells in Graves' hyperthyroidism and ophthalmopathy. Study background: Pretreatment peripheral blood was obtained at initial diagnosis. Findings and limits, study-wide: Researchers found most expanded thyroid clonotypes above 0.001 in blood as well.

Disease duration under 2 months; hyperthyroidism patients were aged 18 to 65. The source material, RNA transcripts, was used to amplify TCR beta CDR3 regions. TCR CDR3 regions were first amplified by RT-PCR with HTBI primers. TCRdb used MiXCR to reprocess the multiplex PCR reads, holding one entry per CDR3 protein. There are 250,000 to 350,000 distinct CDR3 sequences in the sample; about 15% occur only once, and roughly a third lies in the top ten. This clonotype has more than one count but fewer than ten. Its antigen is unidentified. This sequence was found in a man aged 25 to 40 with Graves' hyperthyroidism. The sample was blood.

The CDR3 reads CASSLLGLARNEQYF. DNA of the CDR3: TGCGCCAGCAGCCTCTTAGGACTAGCTCGCAACGAGCAGTACTTC. The chain recombines TRBV4-1 with TRBJ2-7, with 8 bases identical to TRBD2. Unmatched junction bases numbered 10, after V lost 4 bases and J lost 5 bases. From germline, CDR1 is MGHRA and CDR2 YSYEKL. This CDR3 region has 15 residues.